This T cell receptor (beta chain) comes out of a study of T cells after yellow fever vaccination. Study details: Fractions low in cell number were prepared with SMART-Seq v4 Ultra Low Input.

The ends lost 4 bases at V and 8 bases at J; junction bases unmatched: 8. The CDR3 extends over 15 amino acids. Germline V gene lookup returns CDR1 SGHRS and CDR2 YFSETQ. Whole-study findings and limits: Peaking on day 5 versus 15, the secondary response was faster but weaker.

Universal primer sites and UMIs were introduced during 5'RACE template-switching synthesis of TCR cDNA. TCRdb analysed the 5' RACE reads with MiXCR anew, one entry per CDR3 protein. The sample records some 500,000 distinct CDR3 sequences, about 13% being singletons. This clonotype came up a few times. Its specificity is not known. The sequence derives from a man aged 25-45 years who received the YFV17D yellow fever vaccine. The sequenced sample was PBMCs, obtained on the day of the yellow fever booster vaccination. The V call is TRBV5-1, the J call TRBJ1-4, with 10 bases aligning to TRBD1. The CDR3 DNA follows: TGCGCCAGCAGCACCGGACAGGGGGGGAGCGAAAAACTGTTTTTT. This codes for CASSTGQGGSEKLFF.